This T cell receptor beta chain stems from a study of cytomegalovirus exposure and HLA in healthy donors. V lost 8 bases, J lost 5 bases, and 7 bases lay in between. The CDR3 covers 11 residues. From germline, CDR1 is MNHNY and CDR2 SVGAGI (reference sequence). Amplification used 60 Vbeta primers and 13 Jbeta primers. Assay: immunoSEQ multiplex PCR; the TCRdb copy retains only in-frame clones and omits some. The listing records 70,000 to 80,000 clones. General study findings and limits: Later analysis indicated greater clonal expansion among HLA-associated TCR beta chains than among equally common other chains. An analysis done earlier found most TCR beta V segments productive about 87% or about 30% of the time. CMV serostatus stood as the only immune exposure information on hand. Per published accounts, TCR beta sequences correctly predicted the HLA-A and HLA-B alleles of most subjects.

Points on this clone: Its antigen is currently unknown.

The clonotype originates from a man in his forties in good health and CMV-seronegative. The chain combines TRBV6-6 with TRBJ1-5; D is perhaps TRBD1 (6 bases). Sequenced sample: PBMCs. In DNA form, the CDR3 reads TGTGCCAGCTCAGGGGATCAGCCCCAGCATTTT. This codes for CASSGDQPQHF.